This TCR beta chain derives from a study of cytomegalovirus exposure and HLA in healthy donors. Notes on this clone: What it binds is unknown.

The study, taken as a whole, reports: The study listed 164 cytomegalovirus-associated TCR beta chains. A few CMV-associated chains proved CMV antigen-specific in vitro.

Among the 110 or so subjects of the validation cohort, separate from the roughly 670-subject first cohort, were the donors. The germline V and J ends were trimmed by 6 bases and 12 bases, with 18 bases remaining between them. This CDR3 has 14 residues. CDR1 and CDR2 (germline): SGHVS, FQNEAQ. Sequenced by immunoSEQ multiplex PCR; TCRdb stores in-frame clones only, minus some. The sample has 110,000 or so clones, about 91% seen once. The source material was PBMCs. The clonotype was recovered from a man between 18 and 29 years old in good health and CMV-seronegative. V usage is TRBV7-8 and J usage is TRBJ1-6; D may be TRBD1 (6 bases). The CDR3 nucleotides are TGTGCCAGCAGAGCGACAGGAGCTTTCTTACCCCTCCACTTT. This translates into CASRATGAFLPLHF.